These 27 T cell receptor beta chains share one sample of origin, sequenced in a study of T cell repertoires in cytomegalovirus infection. Each CDR3 protein gets one entry after TCRdb re-called the reads with MiXCR. The table lists some 700,000 distinct CDR3 sequences, less than 40% of them singletons, with 2.5% to 3.5% in the top ten. The sequenced material came from PBMCs. These receptors originate from a human donor in good health (CMV status not recorded). Some clones in this sample may be carry-over from other donors' samples.

This clonotype has just a few counts. This sequence joins TRBV19 and TRBJ1-6, with D perhaps matching TRBD1 (6 bases). The V gene's germline CDR1 is LNHDA and CDR2 SQIVND (reference sequence). The CDR3 has 13 amino acids. The ends were cut back, 5 bases at V and 14 bases at J, with 16 bases in the middle. The CDR3 bases are TGTGCCAGTAGTTCGACTCCCGGGACAACCCTCCACTTT. It translates to CASSSTPGTTLHF. Based on the CDR3 plus reference TRBV19 and TRBJ1-6, the full variable domain is DGGITQSPKYLFRKEGQNVTLSCEQNLNHDAMYWYRQDPGQGLRLIYYSQIVNDFQKGDIAEGYSVSREKKESFPLTVTSAQKNPTAFYLCASSSTPGTTLHFGNGTRLTVT.

In its sample, this clonotype was seen a few times. The chain has TRBV6-1 and TRBJ2-1, with 8 nucleotides matching TRBD2. Germline V CDR1 and CDR2: MNHNS, SASEGT. V gave up 3 bases and J gave up 3 bases; unmatched junction bases: 7. The CDR3 sequence is 16 residues long. The CDR3 is CASSDSSGGFYNEQFF. CDR3 bases: TGTGCCAGCAGTGATTCGAGCGGGGGATTCTACAATGAGCAGTTCTTC.

This clonotype was counted many times. The chain is built from TRBV24-1 and TRBJ2-3; no clear D gene. Trimming removed 5 bases at V and 8 bases at J, with 10 bases between. Germline V gives CDR1 KGHDR, CDR2 SFDVKD. The CDR3 runs to 12 residues. Here the CDR3 reads CATSGTRRTQYF. CDR3 nucleotides: TGTGCCACCAGTGGGACCCGTCGTACGCAGTATTTT.

The V and J genes are TRBV7-9 and TRBJ2-1; D may be TRBD2 (5 bases). In germline, CDR1 is SEHNR, CDR2 FQNEAQ (reference sequence). CDR3 length equals 19 residues. V was clipped by 3 bases and J by 7 bases, with 28 bases between them. The CDR3 DNA reads TGTGCCAGCAGCTTTAGAGACCTTCGAATTCTTCTATCGGGGAATGAGCAGTTCTTC. Protein product: CASSFRDLRILLSGNEQFF.

Many counts were recorded for this clonotype. The V gene is TRBV7-2, the J gene TRBJ2-7; D is unresolved. Between the trimmed V and J ends, which lost 5 bases and 3 bases, there was a span of 11 bases. This CDR3 has 13 amino acids. Per germline, CDR1 SGHTA and CDR2 FQGNSA. CDR3 loop: CASSLENFYEQYF. For the CDR3, the DNA is TGTGCCAGCAGCCTGGAAAACTTCTACGAGCAGTACTTC.

This clonotype was counted only a few times. The CDR3 sequence: CATSRGGGLVGYTF. CDR3 coding DNA: TGTGCCACCAGCAGAGGCGGAGGACTCGTAGGCTACACCTTC. The rearrangement uses TRBV15 and TRBJ1-2; no clear D. The CDR3 runs 14 residues. V gave up 1 base and J gave up 8 bases, with 14 bases separating them. Looked up from germline, CDR1 is LNHNV and CDR2 is YYDKDF (reference sequence). The whole variable domain, filled in from reference TRBV15 and TRBJ1-2, reads DAMVIQNPRYQVTQFGKPVTLSCSQTLNHNVMYWYQQKSSQAPKLLFHYYDKDFNNEADTPDNFQSRRPNTSFCFLDIRSPGLGDTAMYLCATSRGGGLVGYTFGSGTRLTVV.

V is TRBV6-5 and J is TRBJ2-1; D is unresolved. Germline CDR1 MNHEY, CDR2 SVGAGI. The CDR3 covers 13 residues. V lost 4 bases and J 13 bases, leaving 17 bases between the germline ends. CDR3 DNA sequence: TGTGCCAGCAGTTCGGCCCGTGTTAGGAGACAGTTCTTC. It yields the protein CASSSARVRRQFF.

This clonotype was counted only a few times. J is TRBJ2-1 and V is TRBV4-1, with D perhaps TRBD1 (6 bases). Germline assignment: CDR1 MGHRA and CDR2 YSYEKL. This CDR3 contains 17 residues. Trimming pared 0 bases from V and 3 bases from J, leaving 15 bases between. The CDR3 region has the DNA TGCGCCAGCAGCCAAGACGGGTTCCAGGGGATCTACAATGAGCAGTTCTTC. Encoded protein: CASSQDGFQGIYNEQFF.

This rearrangement joins TRBV28 to TRBJ2-5; 11 bases align to TRBD2. In germline, CDR1 is MDHEN, CDR2 SYDVKM. Germline trimming cut 5 bases from V and 4 bases from J; bases unmatched to any gene: 6. This CDR3 has 15 residues. The CDR3 here is CASSAIAGGRETQYF. The CDR3 DNA reads TGTGCCAGCAGTGCTATAGCGGGGGGGCGAGAGACCCAGTACTTC.

The rearrangement joins TRBV29-1 to TRBJ1-4; D remains unclear. From germline, CDR1 is SQVTM and CDR2 ANQGSEA. The CDR3 has 11 amino acids. The V end was cut by 2 bases, the J end by 8 bases, with 6 bases between. The CDR3 reads CSVEWQEKLFF. For the CDR3, the DNA is TGCAGCGTTGAATGGCAGGAAAAACTGTTTTTT.

This clonotype was seen a few times. The chain links TRBV7-8 to TRBJ1-2; unclear D gene. This CDR3 comprises 16 residues. Trimming stripped 2 bases from V and 2 bases from J, with 15 bases between. Germline assignment: CDR1 SGHVS and CDR2 FQNEAQ. DNA of the CDR3: TGTGCCAGCAGCTTATATCTTCCGACTCGAAACTATGGCTACACCTTC. It is translated as CASSLYLPTRNYGYTF.

The chain is built from TRBV7-9 and TRBJ2-5; weak D call: TRBD1 (6 bases). This CDR3 spans 15 amino acids. Trimming cost V 0 bases and J 5 bases, with 13 bases left between them. Germline assignment: CDR1 SEHNR and CDR2 FQNEAQ (reference sequence). The CDR3 DNA follows: TGTGCCAGCAGCTTAGCCCTACAGGGTGGCGAGACCCAGTACTTC. Amino acids: CASSLALQGGETQYF.

V and J are TRBV19 and TRBJ2-1; D uncertain. This CDR3 has 15 amino acids. V gave up 5 bases and J gave up 3 bases, with 14 bases separating them. Germline V gene data show CDR1 as LNHDA and CDR2 as SQIVND (reference sequence). In DNA form, the CDR3 reads TGTGCCAGTAGTCCGGAGATCAAATTCTACAATGAGCAGTTCTTC. This encodes CASSPEIKFYNEQFF.

The chain is built from TRBV28 and TRBJ1-2, with 9 nucleotides matching TRBD1. The CDR3 length is 13 residues. Germline V lookup: CDR1 MDHEN, CDR2 SYDVKM. With 7 bases clipped from V and 6 bases from J, the junction kept 6 bases outside the gene matches. Here the CDR3 DNA reads TGTGCCAGCATGGGGGACAGGGTTGATGGCTACACCTTC. Translated, it gives CASMGDRVDGYTF.

J is TRBJ2-2 and V is TRBV29-1; 8 positions agree with TRBD2. V was pared by 5 bases and J by 2 bases, with 4 bases of the junction left unmatched. This CDR3 region has 14 residues. Per the germline V gene, CDR1 is SQVTM and CDR2 is ANQGSEA. The CDR3 sequence is CSVRLAGNTGELFF. In nucleotides, the CDR3 is TGCAGCGTTCGGCTAGCGGGTAACACCGGGGAGCTGTTTTTT.

The gene calls are TRBV19 and TRBJ1-5; D gene unclear. The CDR3 totals 15 residues. V lost 7 bases and J lost 5, with 18 bases in between. The germline CDR1 and CDR2 sequences are LNHDA and SQIVND (reference sequence). The DNA for the CDR3 is TGTGCCAGTACCCCCGGCAGGTATCAGGATCAGCCCCAGCATTTT. This translates into CASTPGRYQDQPQHF.

CDR3: CASSYYRMNTEAFF. The CDR3 DNA sequence: TGTGCCAGCAGTTACTACAGGATGAACACTGAAGCTTTCTTT. The genes are TRBV6-8 and TRBJ1-1, with a possible D match to TRBD1 (5 bases). Between the trimmed V and J ends, which lost 1 base and 0 bases, there was a span of 6 bases. CDR1 is MNHGY, CDR2 SAAAGT, per germline. There are 14 residues in the CDR3.

The chain recombines TRBV7-2 with TRBJ2-5; D perhaps matches TRBD2 (5 bases). The CDR3 is 14 amino acids. Trimming removed 8 bases from V and 1 base from J, with 14 bases in between. Looked up from germline, CDR1 is SGHTA and CDR2 is FQGNSA. CDR3 residues: CASSERGIQETQYF. The CDR3 DNA sequence: TGTGCCAGCTCTGAACGGGGAATCCAAGAGACCCAGTACTTC.

The CDR3 region is CASSHPSAESTDTQYF. CDR3 DNA: TGTGCCAGCAGCCATCCGTCAGCGGAAAGCACAGATACGCAGTATTTT. The V call is TRBV28, the J call TRBJ2-3; possibly TRBD2 for D (5 bases). Germline V gives CDR1 MDHEN, CDR2 SYDVKM. The length of the CDR3 is 16 residues. Trimming removed 6 bases from V and 0 bases from J, with 16 bases in between.

The gene calls are TRBV10-3 and TRBJ2-1; tentative D call: TRBD2 (6 bases). The germline V gene encodes CDR1 ENHRY and CDR2 SYGVKD. V shed 6 bases and J shed 5 bases, with 14 bases lying between them. The CDR3 consists of 14 residues. The CDR3 loop reads CAISDSGGNNEQFF. For the CDR3, the DNA is TGTGCCATCAGCGACTCCGGGGGAAACAATGAGCAGTTCTTC.

The rearrangement uses TRBV12-3 or TRBV12-4 and TRBJ2-5; 7 nucleotides align to TRBD1. This CDR3 is built from 15 residues. Losses at the gene ends were 2 bases for V and 5 bases for J; bases not matched to a gene: 8. CDR3 in amino acids: CASSLYKGAWETQYF. The CDR3 DNA reads TGTGCCAGCAGTTTATATAAGGGGGCCTGGGAGACCCAGTACTTC.

In this sample, this clonotype turned up a few times. The V call is TRBV6-2 or TRBV6-3, the J call TRBJ1-1; possible D gene TRBD1, 5 bases. Trimming shortened V by 2 bases and J by 1 base, and 8 bases separated the two germline ends. Germline CDR1 MNHEY, CDR2 SVGEGT. The CDR3 contains 14 residues. The CDR3, as DNA: TGTGCCAGCAGTTACAACGGACAGAACACTGAAGCTTTCTTT. Amino acid sequence: CASSYNGQNTEAFF.

This clonotype appeared a few times. DNA of the CDR3: TGTGCCAGCACTAGGACTAGCGGGGGGGCGTGGGAGACCCAGTACTTC. This codes for CASTRTSGGAWETQYF. The J gene is TRBJ2-5, the V gene TRBV7-6, with TRBD2 matching over 15 bases. Germline V gene lookup returns CDR1 SGHVS and CDR2 FNYEAQ. V gave up 7 bases and J gave up 5 bases; unmatched junction bases: 8. The CDR3 runs 16 residues. The whole variable domain, filled in from reference TRBV7-6 and TRBJ2-5, reads GAGVSQSPRYKVTKRGQDVALRCDPISGHVSLYWYRQALGQGPEFLTYFNYEAQQDKSGLPNDRFSAERPEGSISTLTIQRTEQRDSAMYRCASTRTSGGAWETQYFGPGTRLLVL.

This clonotype was detected ten times or more. The J gene is TRBJ1-5, the V gene TRBV7-2; 9 bases match TRBD1. The CDR3 covers 15 residues. The trim removed 5 bases at V and 0 bases at J, leaving 2 bases unmatched. CDR1 is SGHTA, CDR2 FQGNSA, per germline. CDR3 DNA sequence: TGTGCCAGCAGCCAGGACAGGGGTAGCAATCAGCCCCAGCATTTT. The encoded protein is CASSQDRGSNQPQHF.

This chain connects TRBV28 to TRBJ2-7; no clear D gene. Trimming took 8 bases from V and 3 from J, leaving 8 bases between them. The CDR3 covers 11 residues. CDR1 MDHEN and CDR2 SYDVKM come from the germline V gene. CDR3 region: CASAAFYEQYF. CDR3 DNA: TGTGCCAGCGCAGCTTTCTACGAGCAGTACTTC.

A remark on this clonotype: Likely a read error: the CDR3 ends without its conserved phenylalanine or tryptophan. J is TRBJ1-4 and V is TRBV28; 9 bases match TRBD1. The J segment lost 2 bases and the V segment lost 3 bases, leaving 13 bases of the junction unmatched. The germline V gene encodes CDR1 MDHEN and CDR2 SYDVKM. The CDR3 spans 19 residues. The CDR3 spells CASSLKGQGFDFTNEKLFL. CDR3 DNA sequence: TGTGCCAGCAGTTTGAAAGGACAGGGGTTTGATTTTACTAATGAAAAACTGTTTTTG.

The chain carries TRBV12-3 or TRBV12-4 and TRBJ1-6; tentative D call: TRBD1 (5 bases). This CDR3 is 15 amino acids long. V lost 1 base, J lost 7 bases, and 11 bases lay in between. The CDR3 DNA reads as TGTGCCAGCAGTTTAGGGGGGGGGATCAATTCACCCCTCCACTTT. It translates to CASSLGGGINSPLHF.